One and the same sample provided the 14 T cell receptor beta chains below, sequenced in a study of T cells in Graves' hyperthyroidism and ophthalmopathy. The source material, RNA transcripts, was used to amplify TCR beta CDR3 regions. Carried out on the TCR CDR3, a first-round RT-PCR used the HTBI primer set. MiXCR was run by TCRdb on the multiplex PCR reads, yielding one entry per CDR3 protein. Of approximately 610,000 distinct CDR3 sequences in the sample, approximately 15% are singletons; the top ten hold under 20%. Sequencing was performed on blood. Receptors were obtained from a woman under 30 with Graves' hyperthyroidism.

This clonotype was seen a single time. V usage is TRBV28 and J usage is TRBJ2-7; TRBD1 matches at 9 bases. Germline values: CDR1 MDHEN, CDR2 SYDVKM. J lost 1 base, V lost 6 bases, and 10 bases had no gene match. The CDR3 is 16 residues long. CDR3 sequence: CASRPPPGQGSYEQYF. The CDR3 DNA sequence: TGTGCCAGCAGGCCGCCCCCGGGACAGGGATCCTACGAGCAGTACTTC.

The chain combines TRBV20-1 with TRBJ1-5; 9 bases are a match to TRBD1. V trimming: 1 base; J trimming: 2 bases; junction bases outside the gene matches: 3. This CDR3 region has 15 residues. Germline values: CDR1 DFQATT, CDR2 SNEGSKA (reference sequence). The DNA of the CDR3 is TGCAGTGCTAGAGGAGGGACAGGGCGCAATCAGCCCCAGCATTTT. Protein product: CSARGGTGRNQPQHF.

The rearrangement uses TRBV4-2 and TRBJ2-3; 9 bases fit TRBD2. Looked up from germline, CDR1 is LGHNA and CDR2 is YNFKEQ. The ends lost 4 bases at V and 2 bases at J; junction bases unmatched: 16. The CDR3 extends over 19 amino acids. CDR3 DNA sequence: TGTGCCAGCAGCCCAGTTGTTGGCGGGAGGGCAGGGGACACAGATACGCAGTATTTT. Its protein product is CASSPVVGGRAGDTDTQYF.

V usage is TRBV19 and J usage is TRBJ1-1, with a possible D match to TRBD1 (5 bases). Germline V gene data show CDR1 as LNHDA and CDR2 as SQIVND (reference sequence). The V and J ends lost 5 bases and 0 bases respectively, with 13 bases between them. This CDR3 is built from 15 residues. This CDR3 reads CASSYTGIMNTEAFF. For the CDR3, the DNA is TGTGCCAGTAGTTATACAGGAATTATGAACACTGAAGCTTTCTTT.

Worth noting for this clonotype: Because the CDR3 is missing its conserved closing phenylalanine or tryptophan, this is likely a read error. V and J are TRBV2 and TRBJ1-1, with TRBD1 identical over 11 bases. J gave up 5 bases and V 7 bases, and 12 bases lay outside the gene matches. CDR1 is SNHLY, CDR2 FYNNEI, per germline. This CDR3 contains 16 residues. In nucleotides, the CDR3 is TGTGCCAGCACCCGCGGAGGACAGGGGGCGGCGACTGAAGCTTTCTCT. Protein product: CASTRGGQGAATEAFS.

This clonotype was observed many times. The CDR3 nucleotides read TGCGCCAGCAGCTTTGAACTCAACGGCGATACGCAGTATTTT. It yields the protein CASSFELNGDTQYF. The chain has TRBV5-1 and TRBJ2-3; D not certain. The germline V and J ends were trimmed by 2 bases and 6 bases, with 13 bases remaining between them. There are 14 residues in the CDR3. Germline V gene lookup returns CDR1 SGHRS and CDR2 YFSETQ. Full variable domain (missing parts from reference TRBV5-1 and TRBJ2-3): KAGVTQTPRYLIKTRGQQVTLSCSPISGHRSVSWYQQTPGQGLQFLFEYFSETQRNKGNFPGRFSGRQFSNSRSEMNVSTLELGDSALYLCASSFELNGDTQYFGPGTRLTVL.

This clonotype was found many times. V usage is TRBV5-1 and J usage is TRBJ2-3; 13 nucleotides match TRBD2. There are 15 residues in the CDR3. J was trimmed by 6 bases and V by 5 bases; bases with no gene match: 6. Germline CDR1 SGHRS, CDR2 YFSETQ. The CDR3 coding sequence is TGCGCCAGCAGACGACTAGCGGGAGGTAGCGATACGCAGTATTTT. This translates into CASRRLAGGSDTQYF.

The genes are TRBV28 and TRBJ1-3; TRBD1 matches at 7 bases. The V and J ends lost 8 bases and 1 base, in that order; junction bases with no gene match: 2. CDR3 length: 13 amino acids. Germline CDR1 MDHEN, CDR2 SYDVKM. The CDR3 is CASDRASGNTIYF. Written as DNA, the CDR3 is TGTGCCAGCGACAGGGCTTCTGGAAACACCATATATTTT.

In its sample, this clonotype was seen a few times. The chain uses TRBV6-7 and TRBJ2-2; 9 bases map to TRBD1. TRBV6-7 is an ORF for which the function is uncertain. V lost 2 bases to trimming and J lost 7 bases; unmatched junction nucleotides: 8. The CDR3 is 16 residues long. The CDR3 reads CASSYQTGTGIGELFF. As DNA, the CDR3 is TGTGCCAGCAGTTACCAGACCGGGACAGGGATCGGGGAGCTGTTTTTT.

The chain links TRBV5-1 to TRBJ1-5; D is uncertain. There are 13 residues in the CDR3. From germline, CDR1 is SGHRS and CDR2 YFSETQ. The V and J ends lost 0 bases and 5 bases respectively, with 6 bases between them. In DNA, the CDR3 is TGCGCCAGCAGCTTGGACAGTGATCAGCCCCAGCATTTT. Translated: CASSLDSDQPQHF.

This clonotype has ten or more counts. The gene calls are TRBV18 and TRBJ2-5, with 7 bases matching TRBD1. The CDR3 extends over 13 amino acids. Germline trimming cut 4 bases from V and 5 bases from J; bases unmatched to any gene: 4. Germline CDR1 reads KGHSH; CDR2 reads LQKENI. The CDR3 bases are TGTGCCAGCTCACTCACAGGGGCGGAGACCCAGTACTTC. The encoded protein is CASSLTGAETQYF.

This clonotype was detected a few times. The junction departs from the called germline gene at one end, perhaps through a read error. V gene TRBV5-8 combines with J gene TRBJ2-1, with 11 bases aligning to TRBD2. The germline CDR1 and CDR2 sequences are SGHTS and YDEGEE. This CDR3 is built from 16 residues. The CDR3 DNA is TGTGCCAGCAGCCAAGCCTTTAGCGGGAGGGCCCCTGAGCAGTCCTTC. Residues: CASSQAFSGRAPEQSF.

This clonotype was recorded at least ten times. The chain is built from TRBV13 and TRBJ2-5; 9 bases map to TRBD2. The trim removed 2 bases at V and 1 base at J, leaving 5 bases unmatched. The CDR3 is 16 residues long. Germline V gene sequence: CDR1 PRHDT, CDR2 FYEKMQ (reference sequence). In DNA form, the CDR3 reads TGTGCCAGCAGCTTACAGCTAGCGGGAATCCAAGAGACCCAGTACTTC. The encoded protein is CASSLQLAGIQETQYF.

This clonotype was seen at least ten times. The CDR3, as DNA: TGTGCCAGCAGTTTAGCGCGAGGAGGCACCGGGGAGCTGTTTTTT. Translating it yields CASSLARGGTGELFF. V usage is TRBV28 and J usage is TRBJ2-2; D perhaps matches TRBD2 (5 bases). CDR3 length: 15 amino acids. Germline V lookup: CDR1 MDHEN, CDR2 SYDVKM. The V end was cut by 2 bases, the J end by 4 bases, with 11 bases between.